The 6 T cell receptor beta chains below were found in one sample sequenced in a study of T-cell reconstitution after alpha-beta-depleted transplantation in children. Unique molecular identifiers were incorporated when the TCRbeta library was constructed. One entry per CDR3 protein, called by TCRdb with MiXCR from the PCR reads. The data hold roughly 240,000 distinct CDR3 sequences, with 6.5% to 9% observed a single time. The sequenced sample was PBMCs, mostly from graft donor cells, obtained 180 days after TCRalphabeta/CD19-depleted stem cell transplant. These receptors came from a male patient aged 10 to 17 who had a stem cell transplant for acute lymphoblastic leukemia, so the T cells may come from the graft donor.

In its sample, this clonotype was seen many times. The V and J genes are TRBV12-3 or TRBV12-4 and TRBJ1-5; tentative D call: TRBD1 (6 bases). The V end was cut by 3 bases, the J end by 8 bases, with 17 bases between. CDR3 length equals 15 residues. CDR3 nucleotides: TGTGCCAGCAGTTTGGGGGACATCCCCAGGAAGCCCCAGCATTTT. Its translation is CASSLGDIPRKPQHF.

This clonotype was counted ten times or more. The chain carries TRBV29-1 and TRBJ2-7; TRBD1 might be the D (6 bases). This CDR3 comprises 14 residues. V dropped 7 bases and J dropped 5 bases, with 21 bases sitting between them. The germline V gene has CDR1 SQVTM and CDR2 ANQGSEA. DNA of the CDR3: TGCAGCGCTACACAGGGATTAGGAAAAAACGAGCAGTACTTC. Its protein is CSATQGLGKNEQYF.

This clonotype was counted many times. The genes are TRBV14 and TRBJ2-2; D not certain. Germline CDR1 reads SGHDN; CDR2 reads FVKESK. This CDR3 comprises 14 residues. Trimming took 0 bases from V and 2 from J, leaving 4 bases between them. As DNA, the CDR3 is TGTGCCAGCAGCCAAGACTATAACACCGGGGAGCTGTTTTTT. This translates into CASSQDYNTGELFF.

This clonotype has at least ten counts. The rearrangement joins TRBV7-2 to TRBJ2-1, with D possibly matching TRBD2 (5 bases). Deletions cut 3 bases from V and 2 bases from J, with 5 bases between. Germline loops: CDR1 SGHTA, CDR2 FQGNSA. This CDR3 is built from 13 residues. CDR3 DNA: TGTGCCAGCAGCTTCGGGGCCTACAATGAGCAGTTCTTC. As protein: CASSFGAYNEQFF.

The sample holds many counts of this clonotype. The rearrangement links TRBV3-1 to TRBJ1-3, with D perhaps TRBD1 (6 bases). This CDR3 is 15 amino acids long. From germline, CDR1 is LGHDT and CDR2 YNNKEL (reference sequence). Trimming left V 3 bases short and J 3 bases short, with 12 bases between. The CDR3 here is CASSQQGTGGNTIYF. CDR3 bases: TGTGCCAGCAGCCAGCAGGGGACGGGTGGAAACACCATATATTTT.

The sample holds many counts of this clonotype. The rearrangement uses TRBV20-1 and TRBJ2-7; D uncertain. The CDR3 loop spans 14 amino acids. CDR1 DFQATT and CDR2 SNEGSKA come from the germline V gene (reference sequence). The germline V and J ends were trimmed by 0 bases and 3 bases, with 12 bases remaining between them. CDR3 in amino acids: CSARDRRSNYEQYF. CDR3 DNA: TGCAGTGCTAGAGATAGAAGGTCTAACTACGAGCAGTACTTC.